The sequence of this T cell receptor (beta chain) was determined in a study of blood T cell repertoires in COVID-19. Study as a whole: From the United States, Italy and Spain came samples of acute and convalescent COVID-19. PBMCs, B-cell-depleted T cells, or T cells were the source of the cDNA or gDNA that made up the material.

The CDR3 contains 17 residues. The germline V gene has CDR1 SGHDN and CDR2 FVKESK. J was trimmed by 3 bases and V by 4 bases; bases with no gene match: 8. Those enrolled in Seattle joined during active infection and were followed longitudinally afterward. In the original analysis: Counts of nucleated cells, estimated from reference gene primer amplification, were obtained. The assay was immunoSEQ multiplex PCR, and TCRdb's table has in-frame clones only and misses some. D and trimming come from the DNA, and the V and J calls and clone size come from that table. Of 450,000 or so clones detected, about 90% appear once; the ten largest clones hold more than 0.7%.

This sequence joins TRBV14 and TRBJ2-5; 13 positions agree with TRBD2. Input material: peripheral blood. This TCR derives from a man between 18 and 29 years old with COVID-19, enrolled during active disease. CDR3 sequence: CASSLILGLAGEETQYF. The CDR3 nucleotides read TGTGCCAGCAGCCTCATTTTAGGACTAGCGGGGGAAGAGACCCAGTACTTC.